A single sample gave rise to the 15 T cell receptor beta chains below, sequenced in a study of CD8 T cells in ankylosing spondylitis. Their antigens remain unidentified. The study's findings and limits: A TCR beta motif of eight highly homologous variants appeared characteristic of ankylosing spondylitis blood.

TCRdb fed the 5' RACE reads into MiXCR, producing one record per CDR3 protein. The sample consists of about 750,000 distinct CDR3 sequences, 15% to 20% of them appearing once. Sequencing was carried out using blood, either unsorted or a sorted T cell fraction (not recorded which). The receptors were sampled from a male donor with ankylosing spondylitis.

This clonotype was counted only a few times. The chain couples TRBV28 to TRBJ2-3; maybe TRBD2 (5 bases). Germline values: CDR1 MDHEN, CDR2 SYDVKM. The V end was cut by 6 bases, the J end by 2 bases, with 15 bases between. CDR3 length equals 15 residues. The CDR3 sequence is CASRGAGSTTDTQYF. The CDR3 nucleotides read TGTGCCAGCAGGGGAGCAGGCTCGACCACAGATACGCAGTATTTT.

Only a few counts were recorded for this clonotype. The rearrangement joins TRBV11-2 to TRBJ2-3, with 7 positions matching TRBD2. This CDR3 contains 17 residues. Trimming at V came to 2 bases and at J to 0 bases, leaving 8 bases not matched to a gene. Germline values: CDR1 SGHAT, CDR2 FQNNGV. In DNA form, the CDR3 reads TGTGCCAGCAGCTTACGTAGCGGGTACCTTAGCACAGATACGCAGTATTTT. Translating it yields CASSLRSGYLSTDTQYF. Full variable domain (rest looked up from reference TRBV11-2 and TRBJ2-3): EAGVAQSPRYKIIEKRQSVAFWCNPISGHATLYWYQQILGQGPKLLIQFQNNGVVDDSQLPKDRFSAERLKGVDSTLKIQPAKLEDSAVYLCASSLRSGYLSTDTQYFGPGTRLTVL.

The CDR3 here is CSARDRIRETQYF. Written as DNA, the CDR3 is TGCAGTGCCCGGGACAGAATTCGAGAGACCCAGTACTTC. The rearrangement uses TRBV20-1 and TRBJ2-5; 7 bases fit TRBD1. From germline, CDR1 is DFQATT and CDR2 SNEGSKA (reference sequence). Unmatched junction bases numbered 8, after V lost 6 bases and J lost 4 bases. This CDR3 contains 13 residues.

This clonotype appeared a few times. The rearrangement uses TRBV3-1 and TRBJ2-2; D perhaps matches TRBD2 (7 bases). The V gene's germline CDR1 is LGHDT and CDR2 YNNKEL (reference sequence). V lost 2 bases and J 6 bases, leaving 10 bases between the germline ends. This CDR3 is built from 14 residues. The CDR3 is CASSQNGGPGELFF. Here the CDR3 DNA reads TGTGCCAGCAGCCAAAACGGGGGGCCCGGGGAGCTGTTTTTT.

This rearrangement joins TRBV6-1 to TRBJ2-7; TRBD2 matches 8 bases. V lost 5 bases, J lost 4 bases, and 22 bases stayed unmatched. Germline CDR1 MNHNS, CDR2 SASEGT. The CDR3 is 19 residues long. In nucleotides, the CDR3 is TGTGCCAGCAGTAGAGGGGGACTAGGTTTTGGCTCCCCGAGGTACGAGCAGTACTTC. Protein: CASSRGGLGFGSPRYEQYF.

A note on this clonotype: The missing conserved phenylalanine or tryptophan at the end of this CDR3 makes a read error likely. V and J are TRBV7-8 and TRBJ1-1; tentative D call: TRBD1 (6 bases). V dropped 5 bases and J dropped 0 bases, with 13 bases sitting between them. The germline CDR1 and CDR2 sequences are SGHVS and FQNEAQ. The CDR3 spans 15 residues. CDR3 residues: CASSHRGGLNTEAFL. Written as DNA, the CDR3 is TGTGCCAGCAGCCATAGGGGGGGCCTGAACACTGAAGCTTTCCTT.

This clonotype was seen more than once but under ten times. CDR3 in amino acids: CASSLDSPRYNSPLHF. The CDR3 DNA reads TGTGCCAGCAGTCTTGACAGCCCAAGATATAATTCACCCCTCCACTTT. This chain joins TRBV2 and TRBJ1-6, with D possibly matching TRBD1 (5 bases). Trimming took off 5 bases at V and 4 bases at J, with 15 bases between the two ends. CDR1 SNHLY and CDR2 FYNNEI come from the germline V gene. There are 16 residues in the CDR3.

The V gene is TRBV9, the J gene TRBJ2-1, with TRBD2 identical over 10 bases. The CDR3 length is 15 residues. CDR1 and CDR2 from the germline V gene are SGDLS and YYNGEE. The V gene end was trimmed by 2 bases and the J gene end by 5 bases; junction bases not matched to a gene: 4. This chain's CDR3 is CASSVRAGGDNEQFF. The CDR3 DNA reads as TGTGCCAGCAGCGTCCGAGCGGGAGGGGACAATGAGCAGTTCTTC.

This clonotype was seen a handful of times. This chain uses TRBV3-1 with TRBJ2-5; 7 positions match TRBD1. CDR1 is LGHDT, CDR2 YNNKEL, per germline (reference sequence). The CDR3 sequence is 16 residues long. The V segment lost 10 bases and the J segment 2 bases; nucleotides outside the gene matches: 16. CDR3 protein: CATPKEGAMRQETQYF. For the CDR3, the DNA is TGTGCCACCCCGAAAGAGGGGGCGATGAGGCAAGAGACCCAGTACTTC.

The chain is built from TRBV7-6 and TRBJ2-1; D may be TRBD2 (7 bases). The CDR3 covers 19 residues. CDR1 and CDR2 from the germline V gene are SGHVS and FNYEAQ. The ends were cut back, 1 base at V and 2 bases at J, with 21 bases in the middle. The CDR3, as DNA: TGTGCCAGCAGCTTAGACAGTGGAGGACTAGGGGGACCCTACAATGAGCAGTTCTTC. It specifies CASSLDSGGLGGPYNEQFF.

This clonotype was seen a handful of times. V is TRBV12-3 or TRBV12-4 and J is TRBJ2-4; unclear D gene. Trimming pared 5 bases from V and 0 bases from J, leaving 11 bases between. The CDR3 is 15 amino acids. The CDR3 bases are TGTGCCAGCAGTCCCCGGTCAGTAGCCAAAAACATTCAGTACTTC. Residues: CASSPRSVAKNIQYF.

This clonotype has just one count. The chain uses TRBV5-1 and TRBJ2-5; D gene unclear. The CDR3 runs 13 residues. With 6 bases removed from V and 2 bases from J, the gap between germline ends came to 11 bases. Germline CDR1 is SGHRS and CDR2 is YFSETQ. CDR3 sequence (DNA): TGCGCCAGCATGGGAAATCCTCAAGAGACCCAGTACTTC. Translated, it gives CASMGNPQETQYF.

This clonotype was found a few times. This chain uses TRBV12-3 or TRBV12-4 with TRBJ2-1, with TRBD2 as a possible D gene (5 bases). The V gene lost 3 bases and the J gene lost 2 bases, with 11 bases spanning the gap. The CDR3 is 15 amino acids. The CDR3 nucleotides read TGTGCCAGCAGTTTTGAGGGTGGGGCCTACAATGAGCAGTTCTTC. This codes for CASSFEGGAYNEQFF.

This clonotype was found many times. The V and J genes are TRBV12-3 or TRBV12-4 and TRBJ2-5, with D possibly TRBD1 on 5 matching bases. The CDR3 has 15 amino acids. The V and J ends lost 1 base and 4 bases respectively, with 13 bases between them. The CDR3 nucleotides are TGTGCCAGCAGTTTAGGTCAGGGCGTCCGAGAGACCCAGTACTTC. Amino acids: CASSLGQGVRETQYF.

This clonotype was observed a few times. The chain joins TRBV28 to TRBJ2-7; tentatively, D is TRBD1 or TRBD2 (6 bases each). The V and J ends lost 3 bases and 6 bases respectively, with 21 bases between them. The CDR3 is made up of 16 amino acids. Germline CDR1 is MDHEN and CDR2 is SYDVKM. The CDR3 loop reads CASSFETWGAELEQYF. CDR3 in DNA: TGTGCCAGCAGTTTCGAGACCTGGGGGGCAGAACTCGAGCAGTACTTC.